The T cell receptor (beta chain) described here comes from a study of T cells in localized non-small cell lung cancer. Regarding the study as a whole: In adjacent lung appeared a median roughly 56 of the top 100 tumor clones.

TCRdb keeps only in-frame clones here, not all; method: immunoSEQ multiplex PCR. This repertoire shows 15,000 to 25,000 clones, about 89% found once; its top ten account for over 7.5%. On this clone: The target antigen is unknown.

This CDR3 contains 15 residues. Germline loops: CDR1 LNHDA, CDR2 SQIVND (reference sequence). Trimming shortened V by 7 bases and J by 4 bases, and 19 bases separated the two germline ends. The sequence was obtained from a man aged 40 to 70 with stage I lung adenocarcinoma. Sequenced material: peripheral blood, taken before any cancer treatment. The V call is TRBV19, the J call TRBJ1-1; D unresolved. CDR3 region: CASTANPRGGTEAFF. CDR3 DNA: TGTGCCAGTACCGCGAACCCCCGGGGAGGCACTGAAGCTTTCTTT.